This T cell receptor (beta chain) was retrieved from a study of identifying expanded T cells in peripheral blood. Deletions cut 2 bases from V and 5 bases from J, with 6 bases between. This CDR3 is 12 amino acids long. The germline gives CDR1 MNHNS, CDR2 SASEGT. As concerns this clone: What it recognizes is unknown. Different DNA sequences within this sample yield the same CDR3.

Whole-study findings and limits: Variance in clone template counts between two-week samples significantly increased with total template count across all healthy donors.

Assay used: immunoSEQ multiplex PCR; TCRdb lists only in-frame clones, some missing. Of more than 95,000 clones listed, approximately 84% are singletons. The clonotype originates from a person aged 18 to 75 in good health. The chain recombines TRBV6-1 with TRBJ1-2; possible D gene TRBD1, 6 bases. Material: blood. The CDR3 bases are TGTGCCAGCAGTGAAAGGGGGTATGGCTACACCTTC. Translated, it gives CASSERGYGYTF.